Listed below are T cell receptor beta chains from one sample, sequenced in a study of T cell responses to AZD1222 COVID-19 vaccine. Only in-frame clones appear in the TCRdb table, and some are missing; sequencing was by immunoSEQ multiplex PCR. The sample records 150,000 to 200,000 clones, roughly nine tenths being singletons. Specimen: peripheral blood, collected 28 days after the second AZD1222 dose. The receptor source for this set is an adult who received the AZD1222 COVID-19 vaccine. The CDR3 runs from the conserved cysteine through the conserved F or W. A D gene is named only where the DNA matches it firmly. A clone size is listed for some rows: how often the clone was seen (once, few, many), or a class if it is expanded.

j_call cdr3_length d_call clone_size v_call cdr3_nt cdr3_aa
TRBJ1-2 14 NA NA TRBV7-9 TGTGCCAGCAGCTTAGGGTTCCGCAACTATGGCTACACCTTC CASSLGFRNYGYTF
TRBJ1-6 12 NA few TRBV7-9 TGTGCCAGCAGCTTGGAGGCCTCACCCCTCCACTTT CASSLEASPLHF
TRBJ2-5 14 NA NA TRBV4-1 TGCGCCAGCAGCCAAGAACCTTCCCAAGAGACCCAGTACTTC CASSQEPSQETQYF
TRBJ2-3 18 NA NA TRBV7-9 TGTGCCAGCAGCTTAGGCCCCCCCGGACTCCGGGCCACAGATACGCAGTATTTT CASSLGPPGLRATDTQYF
TRBJ2-3 17 NA NA TRBV3-1/TRBV3-2 TGTGCCAGCAGCCAAGTGGGCCGGGGGGCCCTCACAGATACGCAGTATTTT CASSQVGRGALTDTQYF
TRBJ1-2 16 TRBD1 NA TRBV7-9 TGTGCCAGCAGCCCCGTGGGGGGGGACAGGGATCGGGGCTACACCTTC CASSPVGGDRDRGYTF
TRBJ2-7 13 TRBD1 NA TRBV28 TGTGCCAGCAGGTCAACCGACAGGGCCGAGCAGTACTTC CASRSTDRAEQYF
TRBJ1-2 15 TRBD1 NA TRBV7-2 TGTGCCAGCAGCTTCGGACAGGTTTTCACTAATAGCTACACCTTC CASSFGQVFTNSYTF
TRBJ2-1 14 NA NA TRBV5-1 TGCGCCAGCAGCGATCTCGCGAGTCAGGGTGAGCAGTTCTTC CASSDLASQGEQFF
TRBJ1-2 17 TRBD1 NA TRBV30 TGTGCCTGGATAACCGAGACAGGGGGCCTAACTAACTATGGCTACACCTTC CAWITETGGLTNYGYTF
TRBJ2-1 14 NA NA TRBV7-9 TGTGCCAGCACCTGGGACTCTAATTTCAATGAGCAGTTCTTC CASTWDSNFNEQFF
TRBJ2-5 14 NA NA TRBV15 TGTGCCACCAGCAGAGGCGAGGTTTCGGAGACCCAGTACTTC CATSRGEVSETQYF
TRBJ1-4 19 NA NA TRBV7-9 TGTGCCAGCAGCTTAGCGCGGCTAGGGACCCTCTTTATCGTGGAAAAACTGTTTTTT CASSLARLGTLFIVEKLFF
TRBJ2-7 11 NA NA TRBV20-1 TGCAGTGGGAGACTTTCCTACGAGCAGTACTTC CSGRLSYEQYF
TRBJ2-3 14 NA NA TRBV14 TGTGCCAGCAGCCACGAGCGGCGGACAGATACGCAGTATTTT CASSHERRTDTQYF
TRBJ1-6 12 NA few TRBV11-2 TGTGCCAGCAGCTTAGGCTTTTCACCCCTCCACTTT CASSLGFSPLHF
TRBJ1-1 14 NA NA TRBV29-1 TGCAGCGTTGGGGGCAGGGAAATGAACACTGAAGCTTTCTTT CSVGGREMNTEAFF
TRBJ2-3 16 TRBD1 NA TRBV6-6 TGTGCCAGCAATTACGGGGACAGGGTCCCCACAGATACGCAGTATTTT CASNYGDRVPTDTQYF
TRBJ1-3 16 TRBD1 NA TRBV28 TGTGCCAGCAGCCCGGGGGACAGACCCTCTGGAAACACCATATATTTT CASSPGDRPSGNTIYF
TRBJ1-1 13 NA once TRBV12-3/TRBV12-4 TGTGCCAGCACCCCCGACAGGCGCACTGAAGCTTTCTTT CASTPDRRTEAFF
TRBJ2-7 17 TRBD1 NA TRBV27 TGTGCCAGCAGTTCCGTTAAAACGACAGGGGGCTCCTACGAGCAGTACTTC CASSSVKTTGGSYEQYF
TRBJ2-1 17 TRBD2 NA TRBV4-1 TGCGCCAGCAGCCAAACAACTAGCGGGGGGATCTACAATGAGCAGTTCTTC CASSQTTSGGIYNEQFF